These 20 T cell receptor beta chains were sequenced from one sample in a study of T cells after yellow fever vaccination. TCRdb ran MiXCR on the 5' RACE reads and lists one entry per CDR3 protein. Here the sample spans some 300,000 distinct CDR3 sequences, 7.5% to 9% being singletons. The sequencing used CD4+ T cells sorted from PBMCs, collected 5 days after the yellow fever booster vaccination. All receptors come from a man aged 18 to 29 who received the YFV17D yellow fever vaccine.

This chain links TRBV18 with TRBJ1-6; 10 nucleotides line up with TRBD1. CDR3 length equals 16 residues. Germline CDR1 KGHSH, CDR2 LQKENI. V lost 5 bases, J lost 10 bases, and 11 bases stayed unmatched. This chain's CDR3 is CASSETGTGVRSPLHF. The CDR3 coding sequence is TGTGCCAGCTCAGAAACCGGGACAGGGGTTCGGTCACCCCTCCACTTT.

The sample holds a few counts of this clonotype. The J gene is TRBJ2-7, the V gene TRBV18; 9 positions agree with TRBD2. J lost 7 bases, V lost 3 bases, and 13 bases had no gene match. The length of the CDR3 is 16 residues. Germline-derived CDR1 and CDR2 are KGHSH and LQKENI. CDR3 region: CASSPTSTSGGGEQYF. In DNA form, the CDR3 reads TGTGCCAGCTCACCCACGTCGACTAGCGGTGGAGGGGAGCAGTACTTC.

V usage is TRBV6-2 or TRBV6-3 and J usage is TRBJ1-1; D is ambiguous. The CDR3 is made up of 13 amino acids. The germline V gene has CDR1 MNHEY and CDR2 SVGEGT. Trimming took 7 bases from V and 0 from J, leaving 9 bases between them. For the CDR3, the DNA is TGTGCCAGCACAGATCTCATGAACACTGAAGCTTTCTTT. Amino acid sequence: CASTDLMNTEAFF.

This chain connects TRBV5-8 to TRBJ1-1; possible D gene TRBD1, 6 bases. V shed 1 base and J shed 5 bases, with 12 bases lying between them. The length of the CDR3 is 14 residues. CDR1 and CDR2 from the germline V gene are SGHTS and YDEGEE. The CDR3 nucleotides read TGTGCCAGCAGCTTGCCAGGGGAAAAAACTGAAGCTTTCTTT. Its translation: CASSLPGEKTEAFF.

V usage is TRBV5-5 and J usage is TRBJ1-1, with TRBD1 matching 9 bases. The V segment lost 3 bases and the J segment 5 bases; nucleotides outside the gene matches: 14. Germline CDR1 is SGHKS and CDR2 is YYEKEE (reference sequence). The CDR3 sequence is 17 residues long. CDR3 in amino acids: CASSSYLVTGGRTEAFF. The CDR3, as DNA: TGTGCCAGCAGCTCCTACCTGGTCACAGGGGGCAGAACTGAAGCTTTCTTT. Filled out from reference TRBV5-5 and TRBJ1-1, the complete variable domain reads DAGVTQSPTHLIKTRGQQVTLRCSPISGHKSVSWYQQVLGQGPQFIFQYYEKEERGRGNFPDRFSARQFPNYSSELNVNALLLGDSALYLCASSSYLVTGGRTEAFFGQGTRLTVV.

This clonotype occurred a few times. The chain has TRBV12-3 or TRBV12-4 and TRBJ2-3; D is unclear. The length of the CDR3 is 14 residues. V was cut by 1 base and J by 4 bases, with 9 bases left in between. The CDR3 DNA reads as TGTGCCAGCAGTTTAGTGGTTGTAGCAGATACGCAGTATTTT. This gives the protein CASSLVVVADTQYF.

This clonotype has just a few counts. The chain is built from TRBV4-3 and TRBJ1-2; no definite D call. Germline loops: CDR1 LGHNA, CDR2 YSLEER. CDR3 length: 16 amino acids. Trimming took 0 bases from V and 4 from J, leaving 15 bases between them. The CDR3 is CASSQDRHSGPYGYTF. The CDR3 DNA is TGCGCCAGCAGCCAAGATCGGCACAGCGGACCCTATGGCTACACCTTC.

The chain employs TRBV27 and TRBJ1-6; TRBD1 matches 8 bases. This CDR3 region has 14 residues. The V gene end was trimmed by 6 bases and the J gene end by 9 bases; junction bases not matched to a gene: 7. Germline V gene lookup returns CDR1 MNHEY and CDR2 SMNVEV (reference sequence). The CDR3 DNA is TGTGCCAGCAGACCTGGGACAGGAGGTTCACCCCTCCACTTT. Translating gives CASRPGTGGSPLHF.

In this sample, this clonotype turned up a few times. CDR3 DNA sequence: TGCGCCAGCAGCTTGGGTCGGCAGGGCGGTGAAAAACTGTTTTTT. The encoded protein is CASSLGRQGGEKLFF. The chain employs TRBV5-1 and TRBJ1-4; D is perhaps TRBD1 (5 bases). V was cut by 0 bases and J by 7 bases, with 13 bases left in between. CDR1 and CDR2 (germline): SGHRS, YFSETQ. This CDR3 has 15 residues.

This clonotype was counted many times. The gene calls are TRBV7-2 and TRBJ2-7; D not resolved. Trimming left V 2 bases short and J 0 bases short, with 14 bases between. Germline loops: CDR1 SGHTA, CDR2 FQGNSA. This CDR3 is built from 16 residues. CDR3 DNA sequence: TGTGCCAGCAGCTTATGGGGTTGGGCGAGCTCCTACGAGCAGTACTTC. This translates into CASSLWGWASSYEQYF.

The table lists this clonotype with a few counts. The rearrangement joins TRBV2 to TRBJ2-7; D call uncertain. Germline-derived CDR1 and CDR2 are SNHLY and FYNNEI. V lost 2 bases to trimming and J lost 9 bases, with 14 bases between them. The CDR3 is 13 residues long. CDR3 DNA sequence: TGTGCCAGCAGTGAAAATACGGCTGGGGTGCAGTACGTC. Residues: CASSENTAGVQYV.

At least ten counts were recorded for this clonotype. The V call is TRBV4-3, the J call TRBJ2-5; the D is unclear. Trimming removed 1 base at V and 1 base at J, with 4 bases between. This CDR3 spans 13 amino acids. From germline, CDR1 is LGHNA and CDR2 YSLEER. This chain's CDR3 is CASSQAAQETQYF. The CDR3 DNA is TGCGCCAGCAGCCAAGCTGCCCAAGAGACCCAGTACTTC.

The sample holds a few counts of this clonotype. The V gene is TRBV6-2 or TRBV6-3, the J gene TRBJ2-5; 7 bases map to TRBD1. Germline lookup yields CDR1 MNHEY and CDR2 SVGEGT. V lost 2 bases and J lost 5; bases outside the gene matches: 8. The CDR3 runs 15 residues. The DNA for the CDR3 is TGTGCCAGCAGTTACGGACAGGTGCCCGAGGAGACCCAGTACTTC. Its protein product is CASSYGQVPEETQYF.

This clonotype is labeled medium-sized. This sequence joins TRBV4-1 and TRBJ2-3; 11 positions agree with TRBD2. Germline V gene sequence: CDR1 MGHRA, CDR2 YSYEKL. The CDR3 length is 16 residues. Trimming removed 0 bases from V and 11 bases from J; junction bases left unmatched: 10. The DNA for the CDR3 is TGCGCCAGCAGCCAAGAAAATCGGCTAGCGGGGGGCGGGCAGTATTTT. Its translation: CASSQENRLAGGGQYF.

This sequence joins TRBV3-1 and TRBJ1-2; the D gene is possibly TRBD1 (6 bases). The ends were cut back, 1 base at V and 5 bases at J, with 14 bases in the middle. The CDR3 loop spans 15 amino acids. CDR1 and CDR2 from the germline V gene are LGHDT and YNNKEL (reference sequence). CDR3 coding DNA: TGTGCCAGCAGCCAAGGGCGGGGGGCGGAATATGGCTACACCTTC. This sequence encodes CASSQGRGAEYGYTF.

This clonotype appeared a few times. V usage is TRBV9 and J usage is TRBJ2-7; TRBD1 aligns across 10 bases. This CDR3 is 16 amino acids long. V shed 6 bases and J 4 bases; nucleotides not matched to a gene: 13. Germline V gene data show CDR1 as SGDLS and CDR2 as YYNGEE. The CDR3 here is CASTNRDRGRIYEQYV. CDR3 in DNA: TGTGCCAGCACCAACCGGGACAGGGGTCGCATTTACGAGCAGTACGTC.

This clonotype has a count of ten or more. The CDR3 region has the DNA TGTGCCAGCAGCCAAGAATTGGGGGGGGGAGCTTTCTTT. Amino acids: CASSQELGGGAFF. This chain connects TRBV4-2 to TRBJ1-1; possibly TRBD1 for D (5 bases). This CDR3 contains 13 residues. Trimming cost V 0 bases and J 10 bases, with 12 bases left between them. Germline CDR1 and CDR2: LGHNA and YNFKEQ.

Regarding this clonotype: The conserved closing phenylalanine or tryptophan is absent in this CDR3, likely reflecting a read error. This chain joins TRBV18 and TRBJ2-5; no clear D. V shed 0 bases and J shed 7 bases, with 18 bases lying between them. The CDR3 length is 16 residues. Germline V CDR1 and CDR2: KGHSH, LQKENI. CDR3 sequence reads: CASSPPNPDDGVTQYY. The CDR3 bases are TGTGCCAGCTCACCACCGAATCCCGACGATGGAGTGACCCAGTACTAC.

This clonotype was seen a few times. The chain recombines TRBV28 with TRBJ2-7, with D hard to call. Germline values: CDR1 MDHEN, CDR2 SYDVKM. CDR3 length: 15 residues. V lost 5 bases to trimming and J lost 4 bases, with 18 bases between them. This CDR3 is CASSLPPPLSYEQYV. CDR3 in DNA: TGTGCCAGCAGTCTCCCTCCCCCCTTAAGTTACGAGCAGTACGTC.

This clonotype was detected many times. The gene calls are TRBV6-5 and TRBJ2-1, with 7 bases lining up with TRBD1. This CDR3 spans 18 amino acids. With 2 bases clipped from V and 1 base from J, the junction kept 11 bases outside the gene matches. Germline V CDR1 and CDR2: MNHEY, SVGAGI. In DNA, the CDR3 is TGTGCCAGCAGTTACAGAGGGTCAGGGGGTCTATCCTACAATGAGCAGTTCTTC. Translating it yields CASSYRGSGGLSYNEQFF.